Presented here are 16 T cell receptor beta chains from one specimen sequenced in a study of blood T cell repertoires in COVID-19 (dated by TCRdb to 2018 to 2020). The receptor library was made with the immunoSEQ multiplex PCR assay. In TCRdb, the immuneACCESS table is reduced to in-frame sequences with V and J assigned. These tables do not hold every clone; where another copy was compared, an unresolved V gene accounts for under half, and the others remain unexplained. The sample table lists about 190,000 clones, around 80% of them with a count of one. Of the sample, 10% to 15% falls within the top ten clones. The sample was peripheral blood. These receptors were obtained from a woman older than 75 with COVID-19, enrolled during active disease.

The V call is TRBV19, the J call TRBJ2-4; 9 bases fit TRBD1. J lost 3 bases, V lost 5 bases, and 17 bases had no gene match. The length of the CDR3 is 19 residues. Germline V gene data show CDR1 as LNHDA and CDR2 as SQIVND (reference sequence). The CDR3 coding sequence is TGTGCCAGTAGTCCCCTCCGGGACAGGGTCCCTTTAGGCAAAAACATTCAGTACTTC. Residues: CASSPLRDRVPLGKNIQYF.

This clone was observed a single time. The chain is built from TRBV24-1 and TRBJ2-1, with TRBD2 identical over 8 bases. The CDR3 is made up of 16 amino acids. The V segment lost 3 bases and the J segment 8 bases; nucleotides outside the gene matches: 11. Germline lookup yields CDR1 KGHDR and CDR2 SFDVKD. Here the CDR3 reads CATSDPGGTRAYEQFF. DNA of the CDR3: TGTGCCACCAGTGATCCGGGCGGGACTAGGGCCTATGAGCAGTTCTTC.

The chain combines TRBV19 with TRBJ2-1; a weak D match, TRBD1 (6 bases). The V end was cut by 3 bases, the J end by 1 base, with 10 bases between. The CDR3 consists of 15 residues. Germline CDR1 reads LNHDA; CDR2 reads SQIVND (reference sequence). Here the CDR3 DNA reads TGTGCCAGTAGTATTATCAGGGGATCCTACAATGAGCAGTTCTTC. The encoded protein is CASSIIRGSYNEQFF.

The chain links TRBV5-1 to TRBJ2-7; D is perhaps TRBD1 (6 bases). The CDR3 runs 12 residues. Germline CDR1 SGHRS, CDR2 YFSETQ. Between the trimmed V and J ends, which lost 5 bases and 6 bases, there was a span of 12 bases. CDR3 sequence reads: CASRITGFEQYF. CDR3 bases: TGCGCCAGCAGGATTACAGGGTTCGAGCAGTACTTC. Full variable domain (outside the CDR3, taken from reference TRBV5-1 and TRBJ2-7): KAGVTQTPRYLIKTRGQQVTLSCSPISGHRSVSWYQQTPGQGLQFLFEYFSETQRNKGNFPGRFSGRQFSNSRSEMNVSTLELGDSALYLCASRITGFEQYFGPGTRLTVT.

This clone turned up a few times. The gene calls are TRBV6-5 and TRBJ2-7; 8 bases line up with TRBD1. The CDR3 contains 15 residues. Germline CDR1 MNHEY, CDR2 SVGAGI. V was clipped by 6 bases and J by 3 bases; unmatched bases: 10. In DNA form, the CDR3 reads TGTGCCAGCAGGTCCGACAGGGGAGGCAACTACGAGCAGTACTTC. As protein: CASRSDRGGNYEQYF.

CDR3 region: CATGQGSRSNQPQHF. The DNA for the CDR3 is TGTGCCACGGGACAGGGGTCCCGCAGCAATCAGCCCCAGCATTTT. The rearrangement joins TRBV6-6 to TRBJ1-5; 10 bases are a match to TRBD1. The trim removed 10 bases at V and 1 base at J, leaving 7 bases unmatched. This CDR3 is built from 15 residues. Germline V CDR1 and CDR2: MNHNY, SVGAGI (reference sequence).

The rearrangement joins TRBV24-1 to TRBJ1-2; 8 positions agree with TRBD1. From germline, CDR1 is KGHDR and CDR2 SFDVKD. The CDR3 spans 14 residues. Unmatched junction bases numbered 5, after V lost 5 bases and J lost 4 bases. This CDR3 is CATSGAGGSYGYTF. CDR3 bases: TGTGCCACCAGTGGGGCAGGGGGCAGCTATGGCTACACCTTC.

This chain uses TRBV7-3 with TRBJ2-5, with 7 bases identical to TRBD2. CDR1 is SGHTA and CDR2 is FQGTGA in the germline V gene. The CDR3 has 15 amino acids. J gave up 3 bases and V 5 bases, and 9 bases lay outside the gene matches. This CDR3 is CASSPQGLGEETQYF. Written as DNA, the CDR3 is TGTGCCAGCAGCCCCCAAGGACTAGGGGAAGAGACCCAGTACTTC.

The chain joins TRBV27 to TRBJ2-7, with 12 positions matching TRBD2. The ends lost 5 bases at V and 2 bases at J; junction bases unmatched: 16. CDR3 length: 19 amino acids. The germline gives CDR1 MNHEY, CDR2 SMNVEV (reference sequence). CDR3 bases: TGTGCCAGCAGTGAATTGCAGGGACTAGCGGGTGACTCCCCCTACGAGCAGTACTTC. Translating gives CASSELQGLAGDSPYEQYF.

The chain uses TRBV5-1 and TRBJ1-6; 7 nucleotides match TRBD1. This CDR3 spans 15 amino acids. With V trimmed by 3 bases and J by 7 bases, 7 bases remained unmatched. Germline values: CDR1 SGHRS, CDR2 YFSETQ. CDR3 region: CASSSRQGNNSPLHF. In nucleotides, the CDR3 is TGCGCCAGCAGCTCCAGACAGGGTAACAATTCACCCCTCCACTTT.

The genes are TRBV20-1 and TRBJ1-5, with unresolved D. The germline V gene encodes CDR1 DFQATT and CDR2 SNEGSKA (reference sequence). This CDR3 spans 11 amino acids. V lost 5 bases to trimming and J lost 7 bases, with 9 bases between them. CDR3 DNA: TGCAGTGCTCGGTTCGGGCAGCCCCAGCATTTT. It specifies CSARFGQPQHF.

This clone showed up just a few times. The chain is built from TRBV7-2 and TRBJ1-1; possibly TRBD1 for D (5 bases). In germline, CDR1 is SGHTA, CDR2 FQGNSA. V was pared by 3 bases and J by 9 bases, with 14 bases between. This CDR3 has 13 amino acids. The CDR3 here is CASSLAQGRKAFF. The CDR3, as DNA: TGTGCCAGCAGCTTGGCGCAGGGCAGAAAAGCTTTCTTT.

This chain uses TRBV5-6 with TRBJ2-1; 8 positions agree with TRBD2. The CDR3 has 17 amino acids. Germline V gene lookup returns CDR1 SGHDT and CDR2 YYEEEE. The V gene end was trimmed by 0 bases and the J gene end by 10 bases; junction bases not matched to a gene: 15. The chain's CDR3 is CASSLVFGTRRDWEQFF. The CDR3 DNA follows: TGTGCCAGCAGCTTGGTTTTTGGGACTAGAAGGGATTGGGAGCAGTTCTTC.

The genes are TRBV5-1 and TRBJ2-5; TRBD2 matches at 9 bases. The germline gives CDR1 SGHRS, CDR2 YFSETQ. With V trimmed by 4 bases and J by 4 bases, 5 bases remained unmatched. This CDR3 contains 14 residues. In nucleotides, the CDR3 is TGCGCCAGCAGCCCAGCGGGAGGACGAGAGACCCAGTACTTC. This encodes CASSPAGGRETQYF.

V and J are TRBV5-4 and TRBJ1-3; D is possibly TRBD1 (5 bases). This CDR3 spans 15 amino acids. Germline lookup yields CDR1 SGHNT and CDR2 YYREEE (reference sequence). V lost 3 bases and J lost 8, with 18 bases in between. CDR3 in amino acids: CASSSGLGNLDTIYF. The CDR3 DNA reads as TGTGCCAGCAGCTCGGGACTTGGTAATCTTGACACCATATATTTT. Using reference TRBV5-4 and TRBJ1-3 for the parts outside the CDR3, the full variable domain is ETGVTQSPTHLIKTRGQQVTLRCSSQSGHNTVSWYQQALGQGPQFIFQYYREEENGRGNFPPRFSGLQFPNYSSELNVNALELDDSALYLCASSSGLGNLDTIYFGEGSWLTVV.

This chain uses TRBV6-1 with TRBJ2-3; D perhaps matches TRBD1 (6 bases). CDR1 MNHNS and CDR2 SASEGT come from the germline V gene. Trimming stripped 3 bases from V and 3 bases from J, with 7 bases between. This CDR3 comprises 13 residues. This CDR3 reads CASSEGHTDTQYF. Written as DNA, the CDR3 is TGTGCCAGCAGTGAGGGACATACAGATACGCAGTATTTT.